These 3 T cell receptor beta chains share one sample of origin, sequenced in a study of blood T cells in healthy people across ages. Primed by a sample-barcoded 5' primer and a J-beta primer mix, a second PCR proceeded for 7 to 11 cycles. TCRdb recomputed calls from the 5' RACE reads with MiXCR, one row per CDR3 protein. The repertoire holds roughly 680,000 distinct CDR3 sequences, with over 40% as singletons. The sequenced sample was blood. The source of these receptors is a woman older than 75 in good health.

In its sample, this clonotype was seen once. This rearrangement joins TRBV2 to TRBJ2-4; maybe TRBD1 (6 bases). The J call may be faulty, since TRBJ2-7 better matches the DNA end. In germline, CDR1 is SNHLY, CDR2 FYNNEI. The CDR3 has 16 amino acids. DNA of the CDR3: TGTGCCAGCAGTGTGGGCAGGGGAAGGTTCAGGTACGAGCAGTACTTC. Translation gives CASSVGRGRFRYEQYF.

In this sample, this clonotype turned up a few times. J is TRBJ2-3 and V is TRBV5-1, with 8 bases lining up with TRBD2. CDR3 size: 15 residues. The ends lost 5 bases at V and 6 bases at J; junction bases unmatched: 11. In germline, CDR1 is SGHRS, CDR2 YFSETQ. This CDR3 reads CASRGAGVGSDTQYF. The DNA of the CDR3 is TGCGCCAGCAGAGGAGCGGGAGTAGGCTCCGATACGCAGTATTTT.

The chain couples TRBV7-2 to TRBJ1-2; D perhaps matches TRBD1 (6 bases). This CDR3 is 16 amino acids long. Trimming pared 5 bases from V and 6 bases from J, leaving 22 bases between. The germline gives CDR1 SGHTA, CDR2 FQGNSA. In DNA form, the CDR3 reads TGTGCCAGCAGCCGCCGATCGCAGGGGCTAGGAAATGGCTACACCTTC. Amino acid sequence: CASSRRSQGLGNGYTF.